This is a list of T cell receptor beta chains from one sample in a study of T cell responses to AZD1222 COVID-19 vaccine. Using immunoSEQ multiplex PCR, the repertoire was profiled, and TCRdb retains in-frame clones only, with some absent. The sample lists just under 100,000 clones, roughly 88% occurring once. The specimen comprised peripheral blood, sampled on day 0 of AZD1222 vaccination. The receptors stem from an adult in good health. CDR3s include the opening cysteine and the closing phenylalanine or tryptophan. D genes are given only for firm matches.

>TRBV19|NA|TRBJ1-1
CASSRRTGLLNTEAFF
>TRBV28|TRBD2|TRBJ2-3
CASSRSFRRGTTDTQYF
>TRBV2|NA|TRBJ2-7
CASQPTYEQYF
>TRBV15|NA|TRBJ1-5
CATSRDRGEGQPQHF
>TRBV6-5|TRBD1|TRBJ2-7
CASSYYAGGLYEQYF
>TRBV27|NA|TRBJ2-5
CASSLSQWETQYF
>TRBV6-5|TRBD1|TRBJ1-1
CASSYDRGYTEAFF
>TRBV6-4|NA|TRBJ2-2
CASSEGATGELFF
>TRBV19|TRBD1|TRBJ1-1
CASSIPLTGGTEAFF
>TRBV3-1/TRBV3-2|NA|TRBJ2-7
CASSPFTGFGEQYF
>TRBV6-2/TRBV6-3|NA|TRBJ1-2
CASSYSIQGIYGYTF
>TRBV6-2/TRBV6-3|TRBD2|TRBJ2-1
CASSYSQRGGTGEQFF
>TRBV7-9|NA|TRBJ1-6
CASSLTAQGSPLHF
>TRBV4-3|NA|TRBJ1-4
CASSPAAFNEKLFF
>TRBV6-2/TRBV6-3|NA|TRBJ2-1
CASRYNIVGEQFF
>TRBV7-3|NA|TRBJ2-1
CASSLDPLGNNEQFF
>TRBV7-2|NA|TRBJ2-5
CASSWGLALSETQYF
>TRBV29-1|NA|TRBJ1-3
CSVEDLGGNTIYF
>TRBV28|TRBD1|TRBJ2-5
CASSPGGQGLEVETQYF
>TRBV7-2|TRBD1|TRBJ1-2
CASSPGQGPYGYTF
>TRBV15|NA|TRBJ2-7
CATSRGGSLTEQYF
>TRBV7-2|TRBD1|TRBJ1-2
CASGRTGGYGYTF
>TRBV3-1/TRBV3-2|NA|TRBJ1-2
CASSQVRGGYGYTF
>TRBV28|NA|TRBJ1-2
CASSLQIVGYGYTF
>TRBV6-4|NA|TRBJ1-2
CASSPTPGTSYGYTF